Shown below are 4 T cell receptor beta chains from a single sample sequenced in a study of blood T cell repertoires in COVID-19. Clones were sequenced by immunoSEQ multiplex PCR, and TCRdb holds only the in-frame ones, with some missing. In the table there are 200,000 to 250,000 clones, roughly four fifths of which are singletons. The specimen was peripheral blood. The source is an elderly man with acute or convalescent COVID-19.

Here the CDR3 DNA reads TGTGCCATCAGTGACCCCAGAGGGACAGGGGGCAATCAGCCCCAGCATTTT. Translated, it gives CAISDPRGTGGNQPQHF. V is TRBV10-3 and J is TRBJ1-5; 10 nucleotides line up with TRBD1. CDR1 and CDR2 from the germline V gene are ENHRY and SYGVKD. The junction had 7 bases not matched to a gene; V was cut back by 3 bases and J by 2 bases. CDR3 length equals 17 residues.

The CDR3 region is CAISTLFPGTVSTDTQYF. CDR3 DNA sequence: TGTGCCATCAGTACCCTTTTTCCCGGGACAGTAAGCACAGATACGCAGTATTTT. V gene TRBV10-3 combines with J gene TRBJ2-3; 7 bases are a match to TRBD1. The trim removed 5 bases at V and 0 bases at J, leaving 14 bases unmatched. The length of the CDR3 is 18 residues. CDR1 ENHRY and CDR2 SYGVKD come from the germline V gene.

V is TRBV6-6 and J is TRBJ1-2, with D unclear. The CDR3 runs 14 residues. The ends were cut back, 0 bases at V and 6 bases at J, with 11 bases in the middle. Germline loops: CDR1 MNHNY, CDR2 SVGAGI (reference sequence). CDR3 coding DNA: TGTGCCAGCAGTTACTCGTTGGAGGGAGATGGCTACACCTTC. It yields the protein CASSYSLEGDGYTF.

The chain links TRBV5-1 to TRBJ2-2; tentatively, D is TRBD2 (5 bases). Germline V lookup: CDR1 SGHRS, CDR2 YFSETQ. Deletions cut 2 bases from V and 6 bases from J, with 8 bases between. The CDR3 has 13 residues. DNA of the CDR3: TGCGCCAGCAGCTTTGAGAGGGCCGGGGAGCTGTTTTTT. Translation: CASSFERAGELFF. Filled out from reference TRBV5-1 and TRBJ2-2, the complete variable domain reads KAGVTQTPRYLIKTRGQQVTLSCSPISGHRSVSWYQQTPGQGLQFLFEYFSETQRNKGNFPGRFSGRQFSNSRSEMNVSTLELGDSALYLCASSFERAGELFFGEGSRLTVL.